This entry lists 4 T cell receptor beta chains sequenced from one sample in a study of Graves' ophthalmopathy and Graves' hyperthyroidism. Researchers took RNA transcripts and amplified TCR beta CDR3 regions from them. Investigators did first-round RT-PCR with HTBI primers, then second-round multiplex PCR. TCRdb used MiXCR to reprocess the multiplex PCR reads, holding one entry per CDR3 protein. Here the sample spans some 160,000 distinct CDR3 sequences, just under 40% being singletons. Sequenced material: peripheral blood. The receptors come from a man between 25 and 39 years old with Graves' ophthalmopathy.

J is TRBJ1-1 and V is TRBV6-5; D is undetermined. Germline CDR1 reads MNHEY; CDR2 reads SVGAGI. The CDR3 extends over 15 amino acids. The V end was cut by 6 bases, the J end by 5 bases, with 19 bases between. The CDR3 is CASSLQSAPGTEAFF. CDR3 nucleotides: TGTGCCAGCAGCTTACAGTCCGCCCCGGGTACTGAAGCTTTCTTT.

This clonotype has ten or more counts. The genes are TRBV6-2 or TRBV6-3 and TRBJ2-7; 8 bases line up with TRBD1. Germline V CDR1 and CDR2: MNHEY, SVGEGT. V lost 3 bases and J lost 0; bases outside the gene matches: 4. The CDR3 spans 15 residues. The CDR3 bases are TGTGCCAGCAGTTATGGGGACAGGAGCTCCTACGAGCAGTACTTC. This encodes CASSYGDRSSYEQYF.

This chain uses TRBV6-1 with TRBJ2-5; D is unresolved. Trimming cost V 6 bases and J 5 bases, with 10 bases left between them. The CDR3 is made up of 12 amino acids. Germline V CDR1 and CDR2: MNHNS, SASEGT. This CDR3 reads CASRTTGETQYF. The CDR3, as DNA: TGTGCCAGCAGAACCACCGGCGAGACCCAGTACTTC.

The chain combines TRBV12-3 or TRBV12-4 with TRBJ2-7; D gene unclear. The length of the CDR3 is 13 residues. Trimming pared 5 bases from V and 0 bases from J, leaving 8 bases between. The CDR3 here is CASSDMASYEQYF. DNA of the CDR3: TGTGCCAGCAGTGACATGGCCTCCTACGAGCAGTACTTC.